Here is one TCR beta chain with its context. The data were produced by immunoSEQ multiplex PCR, yet TCRdb's version contains in-frame clones alone and is incomplete. Of about 100,000 clones listed, 65% to 90% are singletons. The data derive from a study of blood T cell repertoires in COVID-19. Study context: Samples representing acute and convalescent COVID-19 were sourced from the United States, Italy and Spain.

The CDR3 has 16 residues. V lost 4 bases and J lost 5; bases outside the gene matches: 5. Germline-derived CDR1 and CDR2 are MNHNS and SASEGT. Sequencing was performed on PBMCs or T cells enriched from blood (not recorded which). The TCR comes from a woman aged 45-65 years who had recovered from COVID-19. This chain links TRBV6-1 with TRBJ2-3, with TRBD2 identical over 14 bases. CDR3 sequence: CASSATTSGGGDTQYF. The DNA for the CDR3 is TGTGCCAGCAGTGCGACGACTAGCGGGGGGGGAGATACGCAGTATTTT.